The 23 T cell receptor beta chains below come from one sample, sequenced in a study of cytomegalovirus exposure and HLA in healthy donors. PCR amplification relied on 60 Vbeta primers (plus 13 Jbeta primers). TCRdb's copy holds only in-frame clones and misses some; the assay was immunoSEQ multiplex PCR. This table holds about 160,000 clones, over 70% found once. Material for sequencing was PBMCs. These receptors all stem from a man younger than 40 in good health and CMV-seronegative.

A single count supports this clone. This chain joins TRBV5-1 and TRBJ2-2; 10 bases are a match to TRBD2. This CDR3 has 18 amino acids. CDR1 is SGHRS, CDR2 YFSETQ, per germline. With 1 base clipped from V and 0 bases from J, the junction kept 6 bases outside the gene matches. For the CDR3, the DNA is TGCGCCAGCAGCTTGTTGTCTAGCGGGGGTGCGAACACCGGGGAGCTGTTTTTT. Amino acids: CASSLLSSGGANTGELFF.

The chain has TRBV18 and TRBJ2-3; TRBD1 aligns across 7 bases. V lost 4 bases, J lost 2 bases, and 3 bases stayed unmatched. The germline V gene encodes CDR1 KGHSH and CDR2 LQKENI. This CDR3 has 14 residues. CDR3 protein: CASSLRGPTDTQYF. Written as DNA, the CDR3 is TGTGCCAGCTCACTAAGGGGGCCCACAGATACGCAGTATTTT.

This clone was seen a few times. This sequence joins TRBV6-5 and TRBJ2-7; 13 positions match TRBD2. The CDR3 is made up of 15 amino acids. J lost 6 bases, V lost 4 bases, and 6 bases had no gene match. CDR1 MNHEY and CDR2 SVGAGI come from the germline V gene. This CDR3 is CASSSQTSGGLEQYF. The DNA for the CDR3 is TGTGCCAGCAGTTCCCAGACTAGCGGGGGGCTCGAGCAGTACTTC.

This chain links TRBV4-2 with TRBJ2-7; 11 nucleotides agree with TRBD1. The germline V gene encodes CDR1 LGHNA and CDR2 YNFKEQ. This CDR3 spans 16 amino acids. After removal of 4 bases from V and 1 base from J, the junction contained 6 bases not matched to a gene. The CDR3 reads CASSPSGQGASYEQYF. The CDR3 nucleotides read TGTGCCAGCAGCCCCTCAGGACAGGGGGCTTCCTACGAGCAGTACTTC.

This chain connects TRBV30 to TRBJ1-1; D gene ambiguous. The CDR3 totals 14 residues. Trimming took off 4 bases at V and 3 bases at J, with 15 bases between the two ends. The V gene's germline CDR1 is GTSNPN and CDR2 SVGIG (reference sequence). In nucleotides, the CDR3 is TGTGCCTGGACCCGTCGTTCCTCAGACACTGAAGCTTTCTTT. This codes for CAWTRRSSDTEAFF.

The chain carries TRBV28 and TRBJ1-6; 10 positions agree with TRBD1. Germline-derived CDR1 and CDR2 are MDHEN and SYDVKM. The ends lost 6 bases at V and 7 bases at J; junction bases unmatched: 9. This CDR3 contains 16 residues. CDR3 DNA: TGTGCCAGCAGAGCCTCGGGACAGGGGTTCAATTCACCCCTCCACTTT. This encodes CASRASGQGFNSPLHF.

This chain uses TRBV5-4 with TRBJ2-7; 7 bases match TRBD2. The trim removed 4 bases at V and 6 bases at J, leaving 13 bases unmatched. Germline values: CDR1 SGHNT, CDR2 YYREEE (reference sequence). The CDR3 has 15 amino acids. CDR3 amino acids: CASSELGLGQGEQYF. DNA for the CDR3: TGTGCCAGCAGCGAACTCGGACTAGGGCAGGGCGAGCAGTACTTC.

The genes are TRBV5-1 and TRBJ1-1; TRBD1 matches 9 bases. The CDR3 extends over 14 amino acids. V lost 4 bases to trimming and J lost 6 bases; unmatched junction nucleotides: 7. From germline, CDR1 is SGHRS and CDR2 YFSETQ. CDR3 DNA: TGCGCCAGCAGCCCTCCGGGACAGGGTGCTGAAGCTTTCTTT. It translates to CASSPPGQGAEAFF.

Note on this clone: Other DNA sequences in the same sample also yield this CDR3. The chain carries TRBV27 and TRBJ2-7; a possible D gene is TRBD2 (5 bases). There are 11 residues in the CDR3. Per germline, CDR1 MNHEY and CDR2 SMNVEV (reference sequence). V was pared by 4 bases and J by 7 bases, with 8 bases between. This chain's CDR3 is CASSSGYEQYF. The CDR3 DNA reads as TGTGCCAGCAGTTCGGGGTATGAGCAGTACTTC.

The table lists this clone with a few counts. The chain combines TRBV5-6 with TRBJ1-1; D is perhaps TRBD1 (6 bases). CDR1 and CDR2 (germline): SGHDT, YYEEEE. The germline V and J ends were trimmed by 0 bases and 4 bases, with 19 bases remaining between them. The CDR3 is 17 residues long. This CDR3 reads CASSLALLGPQGTEAFF. The CDR3 DNA reads as TGTGCCAGCAGCTTGGCCCTCTTGGGACCACAGGGCACTGAAGCTTTCTTT.

V and J are TRBV19 and TRBJ2-1, with 7 bases matching TRBD2. Germline CDR1 is LNHDA and CDR2 is SQIVND (reference sequence). The V gene end was trimmed by 3 bases and the J gene end by 8 bases; junction bases not matched to a gene: 4. CDR3 length: 13 residues. This chain's CDR3 is CASSMPGRDEQFF. Here the CDR3 DNA reads TGTGCCAGTAGTATGCCAGGGAGGGATGAGCAGTTCTTC. The whole variable domain, filled in from reference TRBV19 and TRBJ2-1, reads DGGITQSPKYLFRKEGQNVTLSCEQNLNHDAMYWYRQDPGQGLRLIYYSQIVNDFQKGDIAEGYSVSREKKESFPLTVTSAQKNPTAFYLCASSMPGRDEQFFGPGTRLTVL.

The chain couples TRBV27 to TRBJ1-5; 9 bases agree with TRBD1. Germline CDR1 and CDR2: MNHEY and SMNVEV (reference sequence). Trimming removed 4 bases from V and 0 bases from J; junction bases left unmatched: 10. This CDR3 has 18 amino acids. The CDR3 loop reads CASSSRQGQGYSNQPQHF. The CDR3 nucleotides are TGTGCCAGCAGTTCCCGACAGGGACAGGGTTATAGCAATCAGCCCCAGCATTTT.

The table lists this clone with a count of one. The CDR3 DNA reads TGCGCCAGCAGCATCTGGGGGCAGCCGGGGGAGACCCAGTACTTC. This sequence encodes CASSIWGQPGETQYF. This chain uses TRBV5-1 with TRBJ2-5; D may be TRBD1 (6 bases). The germline V gene has CDR1 SGHRS and CDR2 YFSETQ. The CDR3 extends over 15 amino acids. V was shortened by 4 bases and J by 5 bases, with 18 bases between the two germline ends.

The chain couples TRBV30 to TRBJ1-1, with unresolved D. Germline V CDR1 and CDR2: GTSNPN, SVGIG (reference sequence). The V and J ends lost 1 base and 1 base respectively, with 4 bases between them. CDR3 length: 12 residues. This chain's CDR3 is CAWSGGNTEAFF. CDR3 sequence (DNA): TGTGCCTGGAGTGGAGGGAACACTGAAGCTTTCTTT.

The rearrangement joins TRBV5-1 to TRBJ2-6, with D possibly matching TRBD2 (5 bases). From germline, CDR1 is SGHRS and CDR2 YFSETQ. The CDR3 contains 17 residues. V dropped 4 bases and J dropped 1 base, with 15 bases sitting between them. The CDR3 loop is CASSGGAFDSGANVLTF. Written as DNA, the CDR3 is TGCGCCAGCAGCGGAGGAGCGTTTGATTCTGGGGCCAACGTCCTGACTTTC.

The rearrangement uses TRBV28 and TRBJ2-7, with D uncertain. Germline V gene lookup returns CDR1 MDHEN and CDR2 SYDVKM. The CDR3 length is 13 residues. With 3 bases removed from V and 2 bases from J, the gap between germline ends came to 8 bases. DNA for the CDR3: TGTGCCAGCAGTTTTGGCAGCGCCTACGAGCAGTACTTC. Its translation: CASSFGSAYEQYF.

This clone was observed a few times. The V gene is TRBV6-1, the J gene TRBJ1-3, with a tentative D call TRBD1 (5 bases). The germline V gene encodes CDR1 MNHNS and CDR2 SASEGT. There are 13 residues in the CDR3. Trimming removed 7 bases from V and 2 bases from J, with 9 bases in between. The CDR3 region has the DNA TGTGCCAGCAAGCAGGGAACTGGAAACACCATATATTTT. Translation gives CASKQGTGNTIYF.

The gene calls are TRBV15 and TRBJ1-6, with D possibly matching TRBD1 (6 bases). The V end lost 9 bases, the J end lost 10 bases, and 16 bases lay between the germline ends. CDR1 is LNHNV, CDR2 YYDKDF, per germline (reference sequence). This CDR3 region has 13 residues. Written as DNA, the CDR3 is TGTGCCACAGCGACAGGCGAGCGCTCACCCCTCCACTTT. This gives the protein CATATGERSPLHF.

The rearrangement uses TRBV4-3 and TRBJ1-2, with TRBD1 matching 9 bases. Per germline, CDR1 LGHNA and CDR2 YSLEER. The CDR3 runs to 15 residues. The V and J ends lost 1 base and 7 bases, in that order; junction bases with no gene match: 7. The CDR3 region has the DNA TGCGCCAGCAGCCAAGTTTACCTGGGACAGGGTGGCTACACCTTC. Residues: CASSQVYLGQGGYTF.

The chain employs TRBV5-4 and TRBJ1-4; 10 nucleotides align to TRBD1. The CDR3 totals 15 residues. V lost 3 bases and J lost 7; bases outside the gene matches: 6. Germline V gene data show CDR1 as SGHNT and CDR2 as YYREEE (reference sequence). The CDR3 DNA sequence: TGTGCCAGCAGCTCGAAGACAGGGGGCTTTGAAAAACTGTTTTTT. Its protein is CASSSKTGGFEKLFF.

The J gene is TRBJ1-1, the V gene TRBV2, with unresolved D. The CDR3 length is 15 residues. Per the germline V gene, CDR1 is SNHLY and CDR2 is FYNNEI. V lost 3 bases, J lost 0 bases, and 11 bases lay in between. The CDR3 sequence: CASSEGSFMNTEAFF. In DNA, the CDR3 is TGTGCCAGCAGTGAGGGCAGCTTCATGAACACTGAAGCTTTCTTT.

The genes are TRBV6-1 and TRBJ1-2; D not resolved. V was shortened by 4 bases and J by 5 bases, with 8 bases between the two germline ends. The CDR3 is made up of 12 amino acids. The V gene's germline CDR1 is MNHNS and CDR2 SASEGT. In nucleotides, the CDR3 is TGTGCCAGCAGTGGCTACCTGTATGGCTACACCTTC. It yields the protein CASSGYLYGYTF.

The gene calls are TRBV7-3 and TRBJ2-3; no reliable D call. The CDR3 has 14 residues. Looked up from germline, CDR1 is SGHTA and CDR2 is FQGTGA. V lost 1 base and J lost 2, with 7 bases in between. The DNA of the CDR3 is TGTGCCAGCAGCTTAATCCCGTACACAGATACGCAGTATTTT. This encodes CASSLIPYTDTQYF. Combining the CDR3 with reference TRBV7-3 and TRBJ2-3 gives the whole variable domain GAGVSQTPSNKVTEKGKYVELRCDPISGHTALYWYRQSLGQGPEFLIYFQGTGAADDSGLPNDRFFAVRPEGSVSTLKIQRTERGDSAVYLCASSLIPYTDTQYFGPGTRLTVL.